This T cell receptor (beta chain) derives from a study of blood T cells in healthy people across ages. Comments on this clonotype: Its specificity is not known.

Total RNA, at least 5 micrograms per sample, was extracted from PBMCs. Primed by a sample-barcoded 5' primer and a J-beta primer mix, a second PCR proceeded for roughly 7 to 11 cycles. Via MiXCR, TCRdb re-called the 5' RACE reads, giving one row per CDR3 protein. The sample includes over a million distinct CDR3 sequences, about 23% of them seen just once. CDR1 SGHRS and CDR2 YFSETQ come from the germline V gene. The V gene end was trimmed by 7 bases and the J gene end by 3 bases; junction bases not matched to a gene: 15. The CDR3 sequence is 16 residues long. Study conclusions and caveats: TCR beta diversity, measured per million T cells, fell in a roughly linear way with age.

This sample also appeared in a second study, on T cells of mothers and their children. That study reports: There were over 10 million TCR beta CDR3 reads from each mother and a few million from each child.

Sequencing was carried out using blood. V usage is TRBV5-1 and J usage is TRBJ2-5, with 7 bases matching TRBD2. This receptor was identified in a girl aged 2 to 9 in good health. As DNA, the CDR3 is TGCGCCAGCTCCCCCACCGGACTAGTCCAAAAAGAGACCCAGTACTTC. This sequence encodes CASSPTGLVQKETQYF.